This TCR beta chain was sequenced during a study of a mutant IDH1 vaccine in newly diagnosed glioma. Study information: Week 35 was assigned to visit V12, and week 47 was assigned to visit V13.

Sequenced by immunoSEQ multiplex PCR; TCRdb stores in-frame clones only, minus some. The repertoire holds 40,000 to 60,000 clones, with approximately 80% as singletons. The time point is: week 35, safety follow-up. Vaccination comprised doses that each held 300 ug of mutant IDH1 20-mer peptide, plus topical imiquimod. All eight of the vaccinations patients received fell in weeks 1, 3, 5, 7, 11, 15, 19 and 23. Regarding this clone: Antigen: not known.

Study observations and caveats: Changes to the top peripheral T cell clonotypes appeared unrelated to pseudoprogression.

CDR1 SEHNR and CDR2 FQNEAQ come from the germline V gene (reference sequence). The CDR3 spans 15 residues. Trimming removed 3 bases from V and 5 bases from J; junction bases left unmatched: 8. This receptor was identified in a man aged 35 to 55 with glioma. The V and J genes are TRBV7-9 and TRBJ2-5, with 8 bases aligning to TRBD1. Source: PBMCs, taken from a glioma patient whose treatment included an IDH1 peptide vaccine. The CDR3 loop is CASSFGQGERETQYF. CDR3 nucleotides: TGTGCCAGCAGCTTCGGACAGGGAGAAAGGGAGACCCAGTACTTC.